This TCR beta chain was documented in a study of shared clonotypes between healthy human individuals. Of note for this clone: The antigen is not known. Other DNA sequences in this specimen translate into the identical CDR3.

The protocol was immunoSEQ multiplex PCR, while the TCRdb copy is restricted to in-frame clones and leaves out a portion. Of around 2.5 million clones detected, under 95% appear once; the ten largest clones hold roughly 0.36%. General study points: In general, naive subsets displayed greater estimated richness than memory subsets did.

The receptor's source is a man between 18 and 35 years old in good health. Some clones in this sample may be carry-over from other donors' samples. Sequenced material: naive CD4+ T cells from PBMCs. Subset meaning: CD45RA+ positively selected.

CDR3 sequence: CASSLWGQPQHF. In nucleotides, the CDR3 is TGTGCCAGCAGCCTGTGGGGGCAGCCCCAGCATTTT. The chain combines TRBV7-6 with TRBJ1-5, with TRBD1 as a possible D gene (5 bases). Germline CDR1 reads SGHVS; CDR2 reads FNYEAQ. V lost 5 bases, J lost 7 bases, and 9 bases lay in between. There are 12 residues in the CDR3.